Each of the 15 T cell receptor beta chains below was sequenced from the same sample in a study of T cell responses to AZD1222 COVID-19 vaccine. Assay: immunoSEQ multiplex PCR; the TCRdb copy retains only in-frame clones and omits some. The table records around 150,000 clones, around 94% of them present only once. This sample comprised peripheral blood, obtained 28 days after the second AZD1222 dose. The receptors here all came from an adult who received the AZD1222 COVID-19 vaccine.

The rearrangement uses TRBV5-6 and TRBJ1-1; no clear D. Trimming pared 5 bases from V and 0 bases from J, leaving 8 bases between. The CDR3 runs 13 residues. CDR1 and CDR2 (germline): SGHDT, YYEEEE. In DNA form, the CDR3 reads TGTGCCAGCAGGGCGATTTTGAACACTGAAGCTTTCTTT. This encodes CASRAILNTEAFF.

V is TRBV28 and J is TRBJ1-4, with D possibly being TRBD1 (6 bases). The V and J ends lost 5 bases and 0 bases respectively, with 10 bases between them. The CDR3 contains 15 residues. Germline CDR1 and CDR2: MDHEN and SYDVKM. The CDR3 DNA reads TGTGCCAGCAGTCCATACAGGGCAACTAATGAAAAACTGTTTTTT. Translated, it gives CASSPYRATNEKLFF.

The chain uses TRBV4-2 and TRBJ1-5; perhaps TRBD1 as D (5 bases). CDR3 length: 17 amino acids. Trimming shortened V by 0 bases and J by 0 bases, and 12 bases separated the two germline ends. Germline CDR1 LGHNA, CDR2 YNFKEQ. CDR3 sequence (DNA): TGTGCCAGCAGCCAAGATTCGGGGCGTTCTAGCAATCAGCCCCAGCATTTT. Protein: CASSQDSGRSSNQPQHF.

This chain links TRBV13 with TRBJ2-3; 10 positions agree with TRBD2. Germline values: CDR1 PRHDT, CDR2 FYEKMQ (reference sequence). Trimming at V came to 1 base and at J to 6 bases, leaving 1 base not matched to a gene. This CDR3 contains 14 residues. CDR3 DNA sequence: TGTGCCAGCAGCTTAGCTAGCGGGAGTGATACGCAGTATTTT. Amino acid sequence: CASSLASGSDTQYF.

This clone appeared once. The CDR3 loop reads CASSLARQGALEAFF. The DNA for the CDR3 is TGCGCCAGCAGCTTGGCCAGGCAGGGGGCCCTTGAAGCTTTCTTT. The chain combines TRBV5-1 with TRBJ1-1; 8 nucleotides agree with TRBD1. V shed 0 bases, J shed 7 bases, and the junction held 8 bases outside the gene matches. The germline V gene encodes CDR1 SGHRS and CDR2 YFSETQ. The CDR3 is made up of 15 amino acids.

The chain combines TRBV2 with TRBJ1-2; D is possibly TRBD1 (5 bases). The CDR3 consists of 15 residues. The ends were cut back, 1 base at V and 6 bases at J, with 15 bases in the middle. The V gene's germline CDR1 is SNHLY and CDR2 FYNNEI. In DNA, the CDR3 is TGTGCCAGCAGTGAAGTGCCGACAGCGGGCGATGGCTACACCTTC. This codes for CASSEVPTAGDGYTF.

The V and J genes are TRBV19 and TRBJ2-7; D call uncertain. CDR3 length: 16 residues. Germline lookup yields CDR1 LNHDA and CDR2 SQIVND (reference sequence). The V and J ends lost 3 bases and 1 base respectively, with 16 bases between them. Written as DNA, the CDR3 is TGTGCCAGTAGTATCACGGGCGTGGGAAGGTCCTACGAGCAGTACTTC. This codes for CASSITGVGRSYEQYF.

The chain recombines TRBV27 with TRBJ1-5, with a possible D match to TRBD1 (6 bases). V was pared by 6 bases and J by 2 bases, with 14 bases between. Per the germline V gene, CDR1 is MNHEY and CDR2 is SMNVEV (reference sequence). The CDR3 is made up of 15 amino acids. In nucleotides, the CDR3 is TGTGCCAGCAGCCAACAGGGTTCCGGCAATCAGCCCCAGCATTTT. It yields the protein CASSQQGSGNQPQHF.

The V gene is TRBV7-3, the J gene TRBJ2-1; the match to TRBD2 covers 11 bases. This CDR3 spans 15 amino acids. Germline V gene sequence: CDR1 SGHTA, CDR2 FQGTGA. V trimming: 2 bases; J trimming: 7 bases; junction bases outside the gene matches: 4. CDR3 sequence: CASSLGTSGRNEQFF. The CDR3 nucleotides are TGTGCCAGCAGCTTAGGGACTAGCGGCAGGAATGAGCAGTTCTTC.

The chain has TRBV5-5 and TRBJ1-2; TRBD1 aligns across 8 bases. Unmatched junction bases numbered 5, after V lost 3 bases and J lost 1 base. The CDR3 consists of 15 residues. CDR1 and CDR2 from the germline V gene are SGHKS and YYEKEE (reference sequence). For the CDR3, the DNA is TGTGCCAGCAGCTCTCAGGGGGCGGGTAACTATGGCTACACCTTC. It yields the protein CASSSQGAGNYGYTF.

As concerns this clone: Within the sample, other DNA sequences also encode this same CDR3. The CDR3 sequence is CAWSVRGETQYF. In DNA form, the CDR3 reads TGTGCCTGGAGTGTACGGGGGGAGACCCAGTACTTC. This chain connects TRBV30 to TRBJ2-5; a weak D match, TRBD2 (6 bases). Looked up from germline, CDR1 is GTSNPN and CDR2 is SVGIG (reference sequence). The CDR3 extends over 12 amino acids. The ends were cut back, 0 bases at V and 5 bases at J, with 7 bases in the middle.

This clone showed up just once. V usage is TRBV5-1 and J usage is TRBJ1-4, with 9 bases aligning to TRBD1. V lost 2 bases and J lost 8; bases outside the gene matches: 7. The germline gives CDR1 SGHRS, CDR2 YFSETQ. The CDR3 contains 15 residues. As DNA, the CDR3 is TGCGCCAGCAGCTTAGGTTCCGGGACAGGGGAAAAACTGTTTTTT. Its protein is CASSLGSGTGEKLFF.

J is TRBJ2-7 and V is TRBV18, with D perhaps TRBD1 (6 bases). Deletions cut 6 bases from V and 3 bases from J, with 18 bases between. The V gene's germline CDR1 is KGHSH and CDR2 LQKENI. The CDR3 totals 15 residues. As DNA, the CDR3 is TGTGCCAGCTCCCTCTGGGACACCGGTTACTACGAGCAGTACTTC. Protein sequence: CASSLWDTGYYEQYF.

The CDR3 is CASSTAGGNQPQHF. The CDR3 nucleotides read TGTGCCAGCAGTACCGCGGGGGGCAATCAGCCCCAGCATTTT. The J gene is TRBJ1-5, the V gene TRBV7-8, with D perhaps matching TRBD1 (5 bases). The CDR3 spans 14 residues. V lost 6 bases and J 2 bases, leaving 11 bases between the germline ends. Germline CDR1 is SGHVS and CDR2 is FQNEAQ.

The rearrangement links TRBV19 to TRBJ2-2; no reliable D call. CDR3 length: 17 amino acids. Trimming stripped 5 bases from V and 0 bases from J, with 16 bases between. Germline V gene lookup returns CDR1 LNHDA and CDR2 SQIVND (reference sequence). CDR3 amino acids: CASSSLYGSANTGELFF. The DNA of the CDR3 is TGTGCCAGTAGTTCCCTGTATGGTTCGGCGAACACCGGGGAGCTGTTTTTT.